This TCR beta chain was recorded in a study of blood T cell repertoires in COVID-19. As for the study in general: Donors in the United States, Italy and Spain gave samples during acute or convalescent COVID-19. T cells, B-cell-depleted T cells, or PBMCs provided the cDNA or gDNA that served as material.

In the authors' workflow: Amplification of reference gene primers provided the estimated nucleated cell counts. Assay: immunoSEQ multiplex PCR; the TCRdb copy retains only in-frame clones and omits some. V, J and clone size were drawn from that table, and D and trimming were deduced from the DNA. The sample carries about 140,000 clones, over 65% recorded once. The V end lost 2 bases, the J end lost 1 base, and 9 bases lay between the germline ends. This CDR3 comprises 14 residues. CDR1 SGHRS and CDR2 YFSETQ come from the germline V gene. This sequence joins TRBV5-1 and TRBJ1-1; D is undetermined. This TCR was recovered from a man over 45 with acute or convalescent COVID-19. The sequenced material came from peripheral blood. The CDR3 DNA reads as TGCGCCAGCAGCTTATCCGGGAAGAACACTGAAGCTTTCTTT. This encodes CASSLSGKNTEAFF.